The clone carrying this T cell receptor (beta chain) was seen a single time. Its target is unknown. This CDR3 is built from 14 residues. V was trimmed by 5 bases and J by 1 base, leaving 11 bases between them. Germline CDR1 reads SGHTA; CDR2 reads FQGNSA. Extraction of total RNA produced a minimum of 6 micrograms from each sample. Together with a sample-barcoded 5' primer, a J-beta primer mix was included in a second PCR lasting about 6 to 11 cycles. TCRdb independently ran MiXCR on the 5' RACE reads; one entry per CDR3 protein. The sample lists roughly 700,000 distinct CDR3 sequences, roughly 49% occurring once. The data belong to a study of blood T cells in healthy people across ages. Findings and limits, study-wide: Roughly linearly, TCR beta diversity per million T cells fell as age increased. Shifts in expanded clonotypes may have been confounded by donor CMV status, which was unknown.

This rearrangement joins TRBV7-2 to TRBJ2-5; D unresolved. The origin of this receptor is a woman aged 55-70 years in good health. The material sequenced was blood. The CDR3 DNA reads TGTGCCAGCAGCGTAAGGGAATTCCAAGAGACCCAGTACTTC. As protein: CASSVREFQETQYF.